This TCR beta chain was profiled in a study of blood T cell repertoires in COVID-19. Repertoires were generated with immunoSEQ multiplex PCR, while TCRdb's copy carries only in-frame clones and drops some. Of approximately 290,000 clones listed, about 89% were seen once; the top ten hold 0.75% to 0.9%. V was pared by 5 bases and J by 3 bases, with 12 bases between. Germline V lookup: CDR1 SGHRS, CDR2 YFSETQ. The CDR3 is made up of 15 amino acids. The chain has TRBV5-1 and TRBJ2-6; D possibly corresponds to TRBD1 (6 bases). Sequencing input: peripheral blood. The receptor was isolated from a man in his thirties or forties with acute or convalescent COVID-19. The CDR3 DNA is TGCGCCAGCAGTTCACAGGGACGTGGGGCCAACGTCCTGACTTTC. It specifies CASSSQGRGANVLTF.